This TCR beta chain was recovered during a study of shared clonotypes between healthy human individuals. Overall study findings and caveats: Donors were few, which limited the genetic and exposure-history diversity represented.

The deep-level immunoSEQ assay was used. Genomic DNA from each subset was divided evenly over several immunoSEQ plates. TCRdb's copy holds only in-frame clones and misses some; the assay was immunoSEQ multiplex PCR. Counted here are fewer than 650,000 clones, around 78% occurring once; the ten biggest clones make up more than 10%. The CDR3 is 14 amino acids. Trimming took 2 bases from V and 5 from J, leaving 12 bases between them. The germline V gene encodes CDR1 MDHEN and CDR2 SYDVKM. About this clone: Its antigen is unknown.

Sequencing was carried out using PBMCs. This receptor was identified in a middle-aged woman in good health. Some clones in this sample may be carry-over from other donors' samples. The V and J genes are TRBV28 and TRBJ1-1; no firm D call. The CDR3 reads CASSLGGRGTEAFF. DNA for the CDR3: TGTGCCAGCAGTTTAGGCGGGCGCGGGACTGAAGCTTTCTTT. Combining the CDR3 with reference TRBV28 and TRBJ1-1 gives the whole variable domain DVKVTQSSRYLVKRTGEKVFLECVQDMDHENMFWYRQDPGLGLRLIYFSYDVKMKEKGDIPEGYSVSREKKERFSLILESASTNQTSMYLCASSLGGRGTEAFFGQGTRLTVV.